The text below deals with one T cell receptor beta chain. Assay used: immunoSEQ multiplex PCR; TCRdb lists only in-frame clones, some missing. The repertoire has 55,000 to 85,000 clones, around 90% of them found once; the top ten carry approximately 1%. The sample comes from a study of T cell changes during pregnancy in multiple sclerosis. The CDR3 spans 10 residues. The germline V gene has CDR1 MGHDK and CDR2 SYGVNS. The germline V and J ends were trimmed by 6 bases and 4 bases, with 3 bases remaining between them. Specimen: peripheral blood, collected in the third trimester of pregnancy. This receptor was taken from a female donor with multiple sclerosis, enrolled in a pregnancy study. The genes are TRBV25-1 and TRBJ2-5; D not certain. CDR3 in DNA: TGTGCCAGCAGCCTAGAGACCCAGTACTTC. It codes for CASSLETQYF.